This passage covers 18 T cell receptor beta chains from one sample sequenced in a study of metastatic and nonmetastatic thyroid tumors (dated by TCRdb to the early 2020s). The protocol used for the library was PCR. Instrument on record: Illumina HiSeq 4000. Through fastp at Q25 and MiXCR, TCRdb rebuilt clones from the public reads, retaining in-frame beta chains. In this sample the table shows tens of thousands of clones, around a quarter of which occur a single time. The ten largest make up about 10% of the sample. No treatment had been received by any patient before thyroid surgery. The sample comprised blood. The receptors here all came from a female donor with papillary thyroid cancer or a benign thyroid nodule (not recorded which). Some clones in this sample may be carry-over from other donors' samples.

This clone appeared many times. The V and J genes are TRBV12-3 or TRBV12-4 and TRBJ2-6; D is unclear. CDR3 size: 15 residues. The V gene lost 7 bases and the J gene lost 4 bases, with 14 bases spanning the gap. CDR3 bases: TGTGCCAGCACCCTCGACGTCTTGGGGGCCAACGTCCTGACTTTC. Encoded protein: CASTLDVLGANVLTF.

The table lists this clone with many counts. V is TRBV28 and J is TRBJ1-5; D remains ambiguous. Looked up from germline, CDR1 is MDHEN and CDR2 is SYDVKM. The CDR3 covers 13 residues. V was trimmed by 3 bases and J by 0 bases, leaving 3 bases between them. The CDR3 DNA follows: TGTGCCAGCAGTTTTATTAGCAATCAGCCCCAGCATTTT. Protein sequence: CASSFISNQPQHF.

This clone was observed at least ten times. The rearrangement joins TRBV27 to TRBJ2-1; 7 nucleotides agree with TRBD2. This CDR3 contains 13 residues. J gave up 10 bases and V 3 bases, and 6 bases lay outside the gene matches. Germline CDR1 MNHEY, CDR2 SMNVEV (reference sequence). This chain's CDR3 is CASSFRGVLEQFF. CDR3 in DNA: TGTGCCAGCAGTTTTCGGGGGGTACTAGAGCAGTTCTTC.

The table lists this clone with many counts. The CDR3 coding sequence is TGTGCCATCAGTGAGGGACCAGAAGAGACCCAGTACTTC. It translates to CAISEGPEETQYF. The chain combines TRBV10-3 with TRBJ2-5, with unresolved D. Germline V gene lookup returns CDR1 ENHRY and CDR2 SYGVKD. There are 13 residues in the CDR3. V lost 2 bases and J 3 bases, leaving 7 bases between the germline ends.

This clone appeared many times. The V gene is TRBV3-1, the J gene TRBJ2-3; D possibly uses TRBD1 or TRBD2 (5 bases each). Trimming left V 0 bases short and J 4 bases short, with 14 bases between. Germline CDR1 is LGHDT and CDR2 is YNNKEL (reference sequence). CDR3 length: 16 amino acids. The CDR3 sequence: CASSQETARGADTQYF. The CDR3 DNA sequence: TGTGCCAGCAGCCAAGAGACAGCGAGAGGGGCAGATACGCAGTATTTT.

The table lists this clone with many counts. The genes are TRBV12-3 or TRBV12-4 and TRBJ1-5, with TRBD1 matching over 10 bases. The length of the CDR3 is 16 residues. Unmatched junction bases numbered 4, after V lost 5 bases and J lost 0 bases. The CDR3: CASSPDRGLSNQPQHF. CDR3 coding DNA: TGTGCCAGCAGTCCAGACAGGGGGCTTAGCAATCAGCCCCAGCATTTT.

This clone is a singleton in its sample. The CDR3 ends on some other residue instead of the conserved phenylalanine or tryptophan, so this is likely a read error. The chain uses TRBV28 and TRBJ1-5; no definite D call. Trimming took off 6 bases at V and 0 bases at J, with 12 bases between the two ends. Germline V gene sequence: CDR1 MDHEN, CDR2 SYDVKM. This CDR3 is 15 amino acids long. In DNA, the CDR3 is TGTGCCAGCAGGCCGACTGGATATAGCAATCAGCCCCAGCATGTT. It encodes CASRPTGYSNQPQHV.

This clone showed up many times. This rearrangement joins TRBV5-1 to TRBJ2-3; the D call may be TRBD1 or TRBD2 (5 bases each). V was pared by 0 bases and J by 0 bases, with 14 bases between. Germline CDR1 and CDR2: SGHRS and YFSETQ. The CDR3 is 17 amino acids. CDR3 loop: CASSLEVSGTSTDTQYF. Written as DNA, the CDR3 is TGCGCCAGCAGCTTGGAGGTGTCGGGGACCAGCACAGATACGCAGTATTTT.

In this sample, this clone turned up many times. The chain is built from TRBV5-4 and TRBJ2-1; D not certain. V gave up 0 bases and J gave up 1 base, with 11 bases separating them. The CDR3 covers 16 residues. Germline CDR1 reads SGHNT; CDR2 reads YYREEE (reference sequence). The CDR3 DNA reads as TGTGCCAGCAGCTTGGCCAACTGGCGTTCCTACAATGAGCAGTTCTTC. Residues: CASSLANWRSYNEQFF.

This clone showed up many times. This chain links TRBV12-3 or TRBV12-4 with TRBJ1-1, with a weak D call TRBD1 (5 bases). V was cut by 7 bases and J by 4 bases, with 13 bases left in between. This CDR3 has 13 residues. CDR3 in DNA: TGTGCCAGCATCACCCGGGGGACCACTGAAGCTTTCTTT. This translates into CASITRGTTEAFF.

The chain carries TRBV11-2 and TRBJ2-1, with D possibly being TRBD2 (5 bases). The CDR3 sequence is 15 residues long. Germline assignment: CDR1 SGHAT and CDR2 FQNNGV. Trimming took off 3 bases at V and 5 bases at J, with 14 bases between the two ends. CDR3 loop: CASSFPWRVNNEQFF. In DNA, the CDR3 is TGTGCCAGCAGCTTTCCTTGGCGGGTCAACAATGAGCAGTTCTTC.

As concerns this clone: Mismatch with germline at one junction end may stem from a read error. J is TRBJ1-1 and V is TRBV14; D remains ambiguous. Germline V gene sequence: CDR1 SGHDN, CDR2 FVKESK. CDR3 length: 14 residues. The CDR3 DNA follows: TGTGCAAGCAGACAAGAAGGCGGCGGCACTGCAGCTTTCTTT. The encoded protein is CASRQEGGGTAAFF.

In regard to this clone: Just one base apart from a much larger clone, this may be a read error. The CDR3 region is CASSVVYGELFF. CDR3 nucleotide sequence: TGTGCCAGCAGCGTAGTTTACGGGGAGCTGTTTTTT. The chain combines TRBV9 with TRBJ2-2; D gene ambiguous. The CDR3 has 12 amino acids. Germline V gene data show CDR1 as SGDLS and CDR2 as YYNGEE. V was clipped by 0 bases and J by 7 bases, with 4 bases between them.

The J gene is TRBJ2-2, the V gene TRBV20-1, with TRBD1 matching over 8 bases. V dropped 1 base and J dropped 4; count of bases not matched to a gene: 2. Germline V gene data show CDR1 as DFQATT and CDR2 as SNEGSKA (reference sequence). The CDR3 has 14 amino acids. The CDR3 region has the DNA TGCAGTGCTAGAGGAGGGACAGGCACCGGGGAGCTGTTTTTT. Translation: CSARGGTGTGELFF.

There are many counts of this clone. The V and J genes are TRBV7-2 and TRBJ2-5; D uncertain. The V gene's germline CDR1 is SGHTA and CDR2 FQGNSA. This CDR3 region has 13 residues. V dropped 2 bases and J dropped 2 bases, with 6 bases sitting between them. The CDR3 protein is CASSLSVQETQYF. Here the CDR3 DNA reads TGTGCCAGCAGCTTATCGGTACAAGAGACCCAGTACTTC.

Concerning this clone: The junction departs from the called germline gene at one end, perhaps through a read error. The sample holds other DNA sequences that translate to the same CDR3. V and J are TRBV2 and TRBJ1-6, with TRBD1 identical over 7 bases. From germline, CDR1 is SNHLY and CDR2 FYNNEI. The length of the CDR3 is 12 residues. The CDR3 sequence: CATRQGDSPLHF. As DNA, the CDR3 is TGTGCCACACGACAGGGTGATTCACCCCTACACTTC.

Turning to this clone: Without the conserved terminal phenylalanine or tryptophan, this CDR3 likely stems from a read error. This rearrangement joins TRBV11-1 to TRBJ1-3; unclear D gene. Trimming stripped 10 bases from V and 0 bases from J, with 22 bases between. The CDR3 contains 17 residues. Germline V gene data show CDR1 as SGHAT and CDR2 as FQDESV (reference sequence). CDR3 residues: CAIATSGGRGSGNTIYC. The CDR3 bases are TGTGCCATCGCAACCTCCGGAGGTCGGGGCTCTGGAAACACCATATATTGT.

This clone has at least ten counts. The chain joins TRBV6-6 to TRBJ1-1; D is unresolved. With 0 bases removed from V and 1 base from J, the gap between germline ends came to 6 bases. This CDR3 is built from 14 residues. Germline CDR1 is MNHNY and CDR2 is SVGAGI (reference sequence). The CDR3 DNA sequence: TGTGCCAGCAGTTACTCGATAGAGAACACTGAAGCTTTCTTT. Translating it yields CASSYSIENTEAFF.